Listed below are T cell receptor beta chains from one sample, sequenced in a study of metastatic and nonmetastatic thyroid tumors. With MiXCR, TCRdb called clones anew from the PCR reads. The data hold roughly 30,000 clones, with 15% to 20% observed a single time. The sample consisted of blood. These receptors were obtained from a female donor with papillary thyroid cancer or a benign thyroid nodule (not recorded which). Some clones in this sample may be carry-over from other donors' samples. Each CDR3 is given with its conserved first and last residue. A D gene is named only where the DNA matches it firmly. A row's size may be missing; if present it is once, few, many or a size class.

j_call d_call v_call clone_size cdr3_nt cdr3_aa
TRBJ2-6 NA TRBV6-2/TRBV6-3 NA TGTGCCAGCAGTTACTCTTCGAGGCCTTACATCGTCCTGACTTTC CASSYSSRPYIVLTF
TRBJ2-1 TRBD2 TRBV7-3 many TGTGCCAGCAGCTTTTATAGCGGGGGGGCAGGAGGTGAGCAGTTCTTC CASSFYSGGAGGEQFF
TRBJ1-5 NA TRBV20-1 NA TGCAGTGCTGGCCTAAAGTACAACTTGAATCAGCCCCAGCATTTT CSAGLKYNLNQPQHF
TRBJ2-5 TRBD2 TRBV5-4 many TGTGCCAGCAGCTTGGTCGGGGGGGCCCCGGAGACCCAGTACTTC CASSLVGGAPETQYF
TRBJ2-7 TRBD1 TRBV6-1 NA TGTGCCACAACCGGGACAGGGACCTACGAGCAGTACTTC CATTGTGTYEQYF
TRBJ2-7 TRBD1 TRBV30 NA TGTGCCTGGAGTGTGTGGACAGGGACTTCCTACGAGCAGTACTTC CAWSVWTGTSYEQYF
TRBJ2-3 TRBD2 TRBV7-3 many TGTGCCAGCAGCTTACCCTTGACTAGCGGGATGGCAGATACGCAGTATTTT CASSLPLTSGMADTQYF
TRBJ2-1 NA TRBV5-1 NA TGCGCCAGCAGCCCGGGACTTCGACCCTTCTTC CASSPGLRPFF
TRBJ2-7 NA TRBV6-1 few TGTGCCAGCAGGCTCGGACAGTCCTACGAGCAGTACTTC CASRLGQSYEQYF
TRBJ2-2 TRBD1 TRBV6-1 NA TGTGCCAGCAGAGGACAGGGGTTCACCGGGGAGCTGTTTTTT CASRGQGFTGELFF
TRBJ1-6 TRBD1 TRBV2 NA TGTGCCAGCAGCGTAGGGACAGGGCTTAAGGATTCACCCCTCCACTTT CASSVGTGLKDSPLHF
TRBJ2-3 NA TRBV2 many TGTGCCAGCAGTGAAGCTTCGACAGCCCCTGCGCAGTATTTT CASSEASTAPAQYF
TRBJ2-1 TRBD2 TRBV15 NA TGTGCCACCAGCAGGGTTACTAGCGGGAGCTATGAGCAGTTCTTC CATSRVTSGSYEQFF
TRBJ2-2 TRBD1 TRBV4-1 many TGCGCCAGCAGCCCTAAAGGGGGGACAGGGAATACCGGGGAGCTGTTTTTT CASSPKGGTGNTGELFF
TRBJ2-3 NA TRBV29-1 many TGCAGCGCCCCTGTGACGGATCTTCGGGATACGCAGTATTTT CSAPVTDLRDTQYF
TRBJ1-3 NA TRBV9 many TGTGCCAGCAGCTCATCGACAGGACTCTCTGGAAACACCATATATTTT CASSSSTGLSGNTIYF
TRBJ2-7 NA TRBV7-2 NA TGTGCCAGCAGCAAGACGTGGCAAGCCGGCGAGCAGTACTTC CASSKTWQAGEQYF
TRBJ2-5 TRBD1 TRBV9 once TGTGCCAGCAGCGTACGCCCCGGGACAGGGAAAGAGACCCAGTACTTC CASSVRPGTGKETQYF
TRBJ1-6 NA TRBV30 NA TGTGCCTGGAGTGTACAGGTTATGGGCTGGGGTTCACCCCTCCACTTT CAWSVQVMGWGSPLHF
TRBJ2-7 NA TRBV20-1 NA TGCAGTGCTAGAGATACGAGTCCAGGCTCCTACGAGCAGTACTTC CSARDTSPGSYEQYF